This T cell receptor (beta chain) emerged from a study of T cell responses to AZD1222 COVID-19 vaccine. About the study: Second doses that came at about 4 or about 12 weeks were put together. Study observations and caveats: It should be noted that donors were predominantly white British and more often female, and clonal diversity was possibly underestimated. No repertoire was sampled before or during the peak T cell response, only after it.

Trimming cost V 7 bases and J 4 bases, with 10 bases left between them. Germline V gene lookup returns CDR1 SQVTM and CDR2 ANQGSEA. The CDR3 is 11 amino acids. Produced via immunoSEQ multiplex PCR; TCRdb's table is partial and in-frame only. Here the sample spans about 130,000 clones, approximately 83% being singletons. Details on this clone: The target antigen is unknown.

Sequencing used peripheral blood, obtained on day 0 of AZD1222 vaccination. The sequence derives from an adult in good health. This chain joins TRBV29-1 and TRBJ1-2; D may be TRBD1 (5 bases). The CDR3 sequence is CSATAPYGYTF. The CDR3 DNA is TGCAGCGCGACAGCGCCCTATGGCTACACCTTC. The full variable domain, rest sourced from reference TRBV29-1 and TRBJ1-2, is SAVISQKPSRDICQRGTSLTIQCQVDSQVTMMFWYRQQPGQSLTLIATANQGSEATYESGFVIDKFPISRPNLTFSTLTVSNMSPEDSSIYLCSATAPYGYTFGSGTRLTVV.